This record concerns one T cell receptor (beta chain) sequence. Sequencing was performed with immunoSEQ multiplex PCR; in TCRdb, only in-frame clones are kept and a portion is missing. The data contain hundreds of thousands of clones, around 90% of them singletons. Donors in Cohort 3 counted as recovered after two negative PCRs, clearance, or symptom resolution. The data stem from a study of blood T cell repertoires in COVID-19. Study as a whole: The samples span acute and convalescent COVID-19 from the United States, Italy and Spain.

Germline CDR1 reads ENHRY; CDR2 reads SYGVKD. The V end lost 3 bases, the J end lost 6 bases, and 15 bases lay between the germline ends. This CDR3 region has 15 residues. What was sequenced was PBMCs or T cells enriched from blood (not recorded which). The V and J genes are TRBV10-3 and TRBJ1-3; D gene uncertain. The sequence was obtained from a woman aged 30 to 39 who had recovered from COVID-19. CDR3 sequence reads: CAISEPRGIENTIYF. CDR3 sequence (DNA): TGTGCCATCAGTGAACCTCGGGGAATTGAAAACACCATATATTTT.